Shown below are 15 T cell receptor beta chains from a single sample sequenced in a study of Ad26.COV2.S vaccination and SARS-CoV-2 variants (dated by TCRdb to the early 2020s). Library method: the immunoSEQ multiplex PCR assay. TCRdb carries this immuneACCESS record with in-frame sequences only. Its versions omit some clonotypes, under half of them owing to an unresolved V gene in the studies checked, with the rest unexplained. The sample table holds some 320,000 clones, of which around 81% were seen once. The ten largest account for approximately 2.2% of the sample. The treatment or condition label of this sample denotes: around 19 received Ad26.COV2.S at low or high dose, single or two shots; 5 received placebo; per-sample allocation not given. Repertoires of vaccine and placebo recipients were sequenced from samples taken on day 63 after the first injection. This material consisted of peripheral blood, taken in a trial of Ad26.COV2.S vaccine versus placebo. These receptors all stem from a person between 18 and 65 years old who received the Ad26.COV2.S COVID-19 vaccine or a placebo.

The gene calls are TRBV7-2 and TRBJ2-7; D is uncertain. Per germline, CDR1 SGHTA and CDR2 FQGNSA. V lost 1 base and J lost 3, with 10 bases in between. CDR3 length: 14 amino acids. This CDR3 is CASSLEAFRYEQYF. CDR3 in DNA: TGTGCCAGCAGCTTAGAGGCCTTCCGCTACGAGCAGTACTTC. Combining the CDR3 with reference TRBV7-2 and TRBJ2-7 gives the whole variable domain GAGVSQSPSNKVTEKGKDVELRCDPISGHTALYWYRQSLGQGLEFLIYFQGNSAPDKSGLPSDRFSAERTGGSVSTLTIQRTQQEDSAVYLCASSLEAFRYEQYFGPGTRLTVT.

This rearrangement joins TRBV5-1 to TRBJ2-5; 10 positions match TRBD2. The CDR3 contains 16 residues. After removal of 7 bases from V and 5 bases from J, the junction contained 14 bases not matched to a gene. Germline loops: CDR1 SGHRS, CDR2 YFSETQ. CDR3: CASGEEGLAAFETQYF. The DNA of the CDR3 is TGCGCCAGCGGAGAGGAAGGACTAGCGGCCTTCGAGACCCAGTACTTC.

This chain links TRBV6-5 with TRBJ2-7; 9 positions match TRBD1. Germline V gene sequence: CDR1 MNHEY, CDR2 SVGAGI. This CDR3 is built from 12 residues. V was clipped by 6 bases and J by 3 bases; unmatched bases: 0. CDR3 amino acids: CASRGQGYEQYF. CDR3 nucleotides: TGTGCCAGCAGGGGACAGGGCTACGAGCAGTACTTC.

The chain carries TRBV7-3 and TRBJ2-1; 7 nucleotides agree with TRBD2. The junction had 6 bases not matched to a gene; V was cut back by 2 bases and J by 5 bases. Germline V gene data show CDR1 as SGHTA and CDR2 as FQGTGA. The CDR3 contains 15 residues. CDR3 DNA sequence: TGTGCCAGCAGCTTAGGGAGGGGACTCAACAATGAGCAGTTCTTC. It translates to CASSLGRGLNNEQFF.

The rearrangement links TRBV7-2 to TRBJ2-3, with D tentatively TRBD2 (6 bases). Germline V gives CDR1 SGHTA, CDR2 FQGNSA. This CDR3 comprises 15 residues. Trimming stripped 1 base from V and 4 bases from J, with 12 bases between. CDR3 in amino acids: CASSLVAGFSDTQYF. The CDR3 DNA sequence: TGTGCCAGCAGCTTAGTGGCGGGGTTCTCAGATACGCAGTATTTT.

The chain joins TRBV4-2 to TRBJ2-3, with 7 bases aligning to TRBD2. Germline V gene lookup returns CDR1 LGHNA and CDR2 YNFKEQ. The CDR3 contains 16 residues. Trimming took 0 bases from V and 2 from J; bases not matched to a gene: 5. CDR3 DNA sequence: TGTGCCAGCAGCCAAGAAAGCGGGGTAGCCACAGATACGCAGTATTTT. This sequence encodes CASSQESGVATDTQYF.

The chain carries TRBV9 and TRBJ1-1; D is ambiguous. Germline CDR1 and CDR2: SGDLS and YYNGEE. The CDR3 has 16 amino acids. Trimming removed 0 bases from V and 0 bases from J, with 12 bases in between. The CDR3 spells CASSVVSSVMNTEAFF. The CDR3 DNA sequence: TGTGCCAGCAGCGTAGTGAGTAGTGTTATGAACACTGAAGCTTTCTTT.

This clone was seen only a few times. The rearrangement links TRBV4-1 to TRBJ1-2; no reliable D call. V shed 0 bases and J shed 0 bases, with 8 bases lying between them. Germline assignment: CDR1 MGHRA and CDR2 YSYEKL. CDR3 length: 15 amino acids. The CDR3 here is CASSQEQLTNYGYTF. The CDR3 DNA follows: TGCGCCAGCAGCCAAGAACAGCTGACTAACTATGGCTACACCTTC.

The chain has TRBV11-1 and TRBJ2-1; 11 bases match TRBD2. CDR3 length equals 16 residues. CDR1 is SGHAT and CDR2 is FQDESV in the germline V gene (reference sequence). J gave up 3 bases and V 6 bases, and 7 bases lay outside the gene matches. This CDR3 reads CASSLTGTSGYNEQFF. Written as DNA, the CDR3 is TGTGCCAGCAGTCTTACCGGGACTAGCGGCTACAATGAGCAGTTCTTC.

CDR3 nucleotide sequence: TGCAGTGCTAGTCAGTCTGTTTCCGGGGAGCTGTTTTTT. Translating gives CSASQSVSGELFF. The chain is built from TRBV20-1 and TRBJ2-2, with D unresolved. The CDR3 covers 13 residues. The germline CDR1 and CDR2 sequences are DFQATT and SNEGSKA (reference sequence). V lost 3 bases and J lost 6, with 11 bases in between.

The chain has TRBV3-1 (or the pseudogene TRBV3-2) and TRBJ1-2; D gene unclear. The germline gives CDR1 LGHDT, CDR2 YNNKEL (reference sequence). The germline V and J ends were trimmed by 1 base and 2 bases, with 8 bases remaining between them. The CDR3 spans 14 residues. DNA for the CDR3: TGTGCCAGCAGCCAAGGGGTTTTGAACTATGGCTACACCTTC. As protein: CASSQGVLNYGYTF.

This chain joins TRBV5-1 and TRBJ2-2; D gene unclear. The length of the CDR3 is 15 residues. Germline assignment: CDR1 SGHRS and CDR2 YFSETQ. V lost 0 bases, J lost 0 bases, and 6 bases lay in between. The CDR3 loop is CASSLVHSNTGELFF. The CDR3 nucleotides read TGCGCCAGCAGCTTGGTCCATTCGAACACCGGGGAGCTGTTTTTT.

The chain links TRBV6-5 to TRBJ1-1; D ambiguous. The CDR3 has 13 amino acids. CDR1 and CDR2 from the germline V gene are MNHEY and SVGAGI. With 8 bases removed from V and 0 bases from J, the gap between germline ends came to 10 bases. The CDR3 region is CASGESLNTEAFF. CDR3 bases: TGTGCCAGCGGGGAGTCACTGAACACTGAAGCTTTCTTT.

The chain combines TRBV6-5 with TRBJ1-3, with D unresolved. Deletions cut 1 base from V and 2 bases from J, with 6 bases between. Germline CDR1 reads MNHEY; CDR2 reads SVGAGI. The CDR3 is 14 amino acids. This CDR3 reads CASSYFGTGNTIYF. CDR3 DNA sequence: TGTGCCAGCAGTTACTTCGGGACTGGAAACACCATATATTTT.

The CDR3 region is CASSLSGQGKEQYF. The CDR3 bases are TGCGCCAGCAGCTTGTCGGGACAGGGTAAAGAGCAGTACTTC. The chain employs TRBV5-1 and TRBJ2-7; 9 bases map to TRBD1. The CDR3 is 14 residues long. V lost 1 base, J lost 7 bases, and 6 bases stayed unmatched. CDR1 SGHRS and CDR2 YFSETQ come from the germline V gene.